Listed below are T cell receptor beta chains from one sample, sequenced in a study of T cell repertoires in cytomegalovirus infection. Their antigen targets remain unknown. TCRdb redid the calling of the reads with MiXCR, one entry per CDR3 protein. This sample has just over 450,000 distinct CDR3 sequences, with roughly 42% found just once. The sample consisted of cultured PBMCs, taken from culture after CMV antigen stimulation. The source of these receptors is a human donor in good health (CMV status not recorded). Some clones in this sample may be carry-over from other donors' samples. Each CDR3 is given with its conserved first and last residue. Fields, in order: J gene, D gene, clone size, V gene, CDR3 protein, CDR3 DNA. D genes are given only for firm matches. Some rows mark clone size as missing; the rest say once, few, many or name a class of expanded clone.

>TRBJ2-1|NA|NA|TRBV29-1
CSVDAGWSYNEQFF
TGCAGCGTTGACGCCGGGTGGTCCTACAATGAGCAGTTCTTC
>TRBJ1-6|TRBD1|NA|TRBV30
CAWSLGQGYNSPLHF
TGTGCCTGGAGTCTCGGACAGGGCTATAATTCACCCCTCCACTTT
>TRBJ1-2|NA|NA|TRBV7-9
CASSTHYGYTF
TGTGCCAGCAGCACCCACTATGGCTACACCTTC
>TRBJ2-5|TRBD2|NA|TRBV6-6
CASSYPFGTSDVQETQYF
TGTGCCAGCAGTTACCCCTTTGGGACTAGCGACGTACAAGAGACCCAGTACTTC
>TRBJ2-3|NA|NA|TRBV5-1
CASREGTGTDTQYF
TGCGCCAGCAGGGAGGGCACCGGCACAGATACGCAGTATTTT
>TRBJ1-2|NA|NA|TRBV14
CASSQVAGPGNGYTF
TGTGCCAGCAGCCAAGTTGCAGGACCAGGGAATGGCTACACCTTC
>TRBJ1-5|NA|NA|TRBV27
CASSFRRDYQPQHF
TGTGCCAGCAGTTTCAGGCGGGACTATCAGCCCCAGCATTTT
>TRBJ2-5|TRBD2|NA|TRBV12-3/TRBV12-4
CASSFSAPGGGETQYF
TGTGCCAGCAGTTTTTCCGCCCCGGGAGGGGGAGAGACCCAGTACTTC
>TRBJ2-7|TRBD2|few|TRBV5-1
CASTPFELAGTYEQYF
TGCGCCAGCACACCCTTTGAACTAGCGGGGACCTACGAGCAGTACTTC
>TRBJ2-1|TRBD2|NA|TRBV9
CASSVSIGPGLGNNEQFF
TGTGCCAGCAGCGTAAGTATAGGGCCGGGACTAGGGAACAATGAGCAGTTCTTC
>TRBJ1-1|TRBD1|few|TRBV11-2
CASSSQGAPSTEAFF
TGTGCCAGCAGCTCCCAGGGGGCCCCATCCACTGAAGCTTTCTTT
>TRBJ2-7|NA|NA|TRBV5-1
CASVAPGGEQYF
TGCGCCAGCGTGGCACCTGGGGGCGAGCAGTACTTC
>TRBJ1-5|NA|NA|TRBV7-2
CASSLKGLVQPQHF
TGTGCCAGCAGCTTAAAGGGGTTAGTCCAGCCCCAGCATTTT
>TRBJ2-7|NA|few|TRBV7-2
CASSLASRHEQYF
TGTGCCAGCAGCTTAGCCTCTAGACACGAGCAGTACTTC
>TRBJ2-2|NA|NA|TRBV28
CASSPLNSGTGELFF
TGTGCCAGCAGTCCCCTGAACTCGGGCACCGGGGAGCTGTTTTTT
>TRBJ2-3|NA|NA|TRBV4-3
CASSQDSIGGADTQYF
TGCGCCAGCAGCCAAGATAGTATTGGGGGCGCAGATACGCAGTATTTT
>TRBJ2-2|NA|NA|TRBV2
CASRDDSPGELFF
TGTGCCAGCCGGGACGATTCCCCCGGGGAGCTGTTTTTT
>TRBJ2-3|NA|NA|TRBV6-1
CASSPGRPPFTDTQYF
TGTGCCAGCAGTCCGGGACGCCCCCCTTTCACAGATACGCAGTATTTT
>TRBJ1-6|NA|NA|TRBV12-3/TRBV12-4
CASSPRSVLGSYNSPLHF
TGTGCCAGCAGCCCTCGTTCCGTCCTCGGCTCCTATAATTCACCCCTCCACTTT
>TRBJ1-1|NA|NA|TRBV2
CASSAGGMNTEAFF
TGTGCCAGCAGCGCGGGGGGCATGAACACTGAAGCTTTCTTT
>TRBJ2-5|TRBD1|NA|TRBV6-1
CASSEFGGGTGLETQYF
TGTGCCAGCAGTGAATTTGGGGGTGGGACAGGGTTAGAGACCCAGTACTTC
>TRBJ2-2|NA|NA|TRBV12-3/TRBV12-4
CASSRLGGTGELFF
TGTGCCAGCAGCCGATTGGGGGGTACCGGGGAGCTGTTTTTT
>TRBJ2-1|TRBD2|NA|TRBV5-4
CASSLGPGAGGYEQFF
TGTGCCAGCAGCTTGGGGCCCGGGGCGGGAGGTTACGAGCAGTTCTTC
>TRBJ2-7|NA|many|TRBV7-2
CASSPLVRDYEQYF
TGTGCCAGCAGCCCCCTGGTCAGGGACTACGAGCAGTACTTC
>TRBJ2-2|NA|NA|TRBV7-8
CASSSQWRGGAGELFF
TGTGCCAGCAGCTCCCAGTGGAGGGGGGGGGCCGGGGAGCTGTTTTTT
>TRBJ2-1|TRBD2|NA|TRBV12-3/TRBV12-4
CASTWGGGNEQFF
TGTGCCAGCACCTGGGGGGGGGGAAATGAGCAGTTCTTC
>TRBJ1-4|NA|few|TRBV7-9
CASSQPGLRTYNEKLFF
TGTGCCAGCAGCCAACCCGGGCTCCGGACTTATAATGAAAAACTGTTTTTT
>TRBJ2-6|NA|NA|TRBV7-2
CASSFRTAGANVLTF
TGTGCCAGCAGCTTTAGGACAGCTGGGGCCAACGTCCTGACTTTC
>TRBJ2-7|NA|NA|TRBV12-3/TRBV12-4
CASSPRRGGYEQYF
TGTGCCAGCAGCCCCCGACGTGGGGGATACGAGCAGTACTTC
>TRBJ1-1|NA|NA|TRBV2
CASSESPTLKAFF
TGTGCCAGCAGTGAGAGTCCAACCCTGAAAGCTTTCTTT
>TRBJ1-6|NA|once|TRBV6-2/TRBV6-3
CASSYRWDSPLHF
TGTGCCAGCAGTTACCGTTGGGATTCACCCCTCCACTTT
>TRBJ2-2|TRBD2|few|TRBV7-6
CASSLALGLAGLNTGELFF
TGTGCCAGCAGCTTAGCCCTGGGACTAGCGGGCTTGAACACCGGGGAGCTGTTTTTT
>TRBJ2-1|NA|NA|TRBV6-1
CASSPSKWASSYNEQFF
TGTGCCAGCAGTCCCTCCAAGTGGGCTAGCTCCTACAATGAGCAGTTCTTC
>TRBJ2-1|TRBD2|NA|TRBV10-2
CASSESRGGKHYNEQFF
TGCGCCAGCAGTGAGTCAAGGGGAGGGAAACACTACAATGAGCAGTTCTTC
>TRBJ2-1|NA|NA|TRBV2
CASREAVFYEQFF
TGTGCCAGCAGGGAAGCGGTTTTTTATGAGCAGTTCTTC
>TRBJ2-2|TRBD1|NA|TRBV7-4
CATSEERQGASGELFF
TGTGCCACCAGCGAAGAGCGACAGGGGGCTTCCGGGGAGCTGTTTTTT
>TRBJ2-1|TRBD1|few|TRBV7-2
CASSPTGGSSYNEQFF
TGTGCCAGCAGTCCCACAGGGGGGAGCTCCTACAATGAGCAGTTCTTC
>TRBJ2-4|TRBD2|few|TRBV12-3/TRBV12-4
CASSRGSSGGGDIQYF
TGTGCCAGCAGTAGGGGCTCTAGCGGGGGGGGAGACATTCAGTACTTC
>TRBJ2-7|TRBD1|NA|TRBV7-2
CASSLGQGTSFVYEQYF
TGTGCCAGCAGCCTCGGACAGGGGACCTCCTTCGTTTACGAGCAGTACTTC
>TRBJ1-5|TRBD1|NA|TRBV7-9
CASSLGQGRGNQPQHF
TGTGCCAGCAGCCTGGGACAGGGCCGAGGCAATCAGCCCCAGCATTTT
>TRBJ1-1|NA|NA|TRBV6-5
CASRDTNTEAFF
TGTGCCAGCCGGGACACGAACACTGAAGCTTTCTTT
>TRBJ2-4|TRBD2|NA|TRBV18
CASASGTKNIQYF
TGTGCCAGCGCAAGCGGGACCAAAAACATTCAGTACTTC
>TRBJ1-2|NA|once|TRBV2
CASRGDRNYGYTF
TGTGCCAGCAGAGGGGACCGAAACTATGGCTACACCTTC
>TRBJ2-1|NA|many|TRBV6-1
CASSESPDRGNEQFF
TGTGCCAGCAGTGAATCCCCAGACCGTGGCAATGAGCAGTTCTTC
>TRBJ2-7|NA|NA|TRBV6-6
CASSYTLAGLYEQYF
TGTGCCAGCAGTTACACTCTGGCGGGGCTCTACGAGCAGTACTTC
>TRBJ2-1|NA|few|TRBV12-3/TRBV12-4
CASSFALVLTEQFF
TGTGCCAGCAGTTTTGCCCTAGTTCTTACTGAGCAGTTCTTC
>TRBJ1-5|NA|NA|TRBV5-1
CASSLDPNQPQHF
TGCGCCAGCAGCTTGGACCCGAATCAGCCCCAGCATTTT
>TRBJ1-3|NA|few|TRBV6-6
CASSETYAPSTGNTIYF
TGTGCCAGCAGCGAAACTTACGCCCCTTCGACTGGAAACACCATATATTTT
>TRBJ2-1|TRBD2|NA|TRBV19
CPSSLEREGHHEQFF
TGTCCCAGTAGTCTCGAGCGGGAGGGTCACCATGAGCAGTTCTTC
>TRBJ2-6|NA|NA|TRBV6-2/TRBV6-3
CASTGGGANVLTF
TGTGCCAGCACAGGGGGGGGGGCCAACGTCCTGACTTTC
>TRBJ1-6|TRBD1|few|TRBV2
CASNPGQGAFSPLHF
TGTGCCAGCAATCCGGGACAGGGGGCTTTTTCACCCCTCCACTTT